The rows below give T cell receptor beta chains drawn from one sample of a study of blood T cell repertoires in COVID-19. Data came from immunoSEQ multiplex PCR; TCRdb stores just in-frame clones and leaves some out. The table lists 68,000 or so clones, more than 65% of them singletons. Input material: peripheral blood. The receptors stem from a woman between 45 and 65 years old with acute or convalescent COVID-19. Both conserved end residues are trimmed from each CDR3. A D gene is named only where the DNA matches it firmly. Only part of the rows carry a size: once, few, many, or a class if the clone is expanded.

CDR3: ASGRNQPQH; J: TRBJ1-5; size: NA; D: NA; V: TRBV6-5
CDR3: ASSDAGGIYGYT; J: TRBJ1-2; size: NA; D: TRBD1; V: TRBV6-1
CDR3: ASSATGRGSPLH; J: TRBJ1-6; size: NA; D: NA; V: TRBV7-2
CDR3: ASWDTSGNTIY; J: TRBJ1-3; size: few; D: NA; V: TRBV5-1
CDR3: ASSPSGTGELF; J: TRBJ2-2; size: NA; D: NA; V: TRBV11-1
CDR3: ASSESASQPQH; J: TRBJ1-5; size: NA; D: NA; V: TRBV6-1
CDR3: ATSTTGGASYTIY; J: TRBJ1-3; size: NA; D: TRBD1; V: TRBV15
CDR3: AISAQAGATGEQY; J: TRBJ2-7; size: few; D: NA; V: TRBV10-3
CDR3: ASSGRQGYLTEAF; J: TRBJ1-1; size: NA; D: TRBD1; V: TRBV5-1
CDR3: ASSYTGLSTDTQY; J: TRBJ2-3; size: NA; D: NA; V: TRBV7-9
CDR3: ASSPTGTGGGYT; J: TRBJ1-2; size: NA; D: TRBD1; V: TRBV11-2